One T cell receptor beta chain is described in this entry. The data stem from a study of cytotoxic CD8 clonotypes in ibrutinib-treated CLL. Only in-frame clones appear in the TCRdb table, and some are missing; sequencing was by immunoSEQ multiplex PCR. This sample has about 140,000 clones, with approximately 90% found just once. The receptor comes from a human donor with chronic lymphocytic leukemia. The sequencing used PBMCs, collected after 12 months of ibrutinib treatment.

CDR3 coding DNA: TGTGCCAGCAGCGCAGGGACCGTTGGGAAAGAGACCCAGTACTTC. This gives the protein CASSAGTVGKETQYF. This chain links TRBV7-8 with TRBJ2-5, with D perhaps TRBD1 or TRBD2 (5 bases each). Germline CDR1 SGHVS, CDR2 FQNEAQ. This CDR3 is built from 15 residues. Trimming cost V 5 bases and J 3 bases, with 16 bases left between them. Using reference TRBV7-8 and TRBJ2-5 for the parts outside the CDR3, the full variable domain is GAGVSQSPRYKVAKRGQDVALRCDPISGHVSLFWYQQALGQGPEFLTYFQNEAQLDKSGLPSDRFFAERPEGSVSTLKIQRTQQEDSAVYLCASSAGTVGKETQYFGPGTRLLVL.